Following are 21 T cell receptor beta chains from one sample sequenced in a study of beta chain features in type 1 diabetes. Broader study findings: Shortening of TCRB CDR3s, moderate but significant, appeared in all four CD4+ subsets of Type 1 diabetes patients.

Since all of the isolated RNA was reverse transcribed, expressed TCRB transcripts were what got sequenced. Libraries were prepared by immunoSEQ multiplex PCR; TCRdb keeps only in-frame clonotypes and omits some of them. The data show more than 200,000 clones, with around 15% seen just once and about 0.092% held by the top ten. No cognate antigen is known for these TCRs. The sequenced sample consisted of naive CD4+ T cells from blood. The source is a man under 40 with type 1 diabetes.

The sample holds a few counts of this clone. The genes are TRBV4-3 and TRBJ2-5, with no clear D. V lost 0 bases to trimming and J lost 5 bases, with 7 bases between them. CDR3 size: 13 residues. Looked up from germline, CDR1 is LGHNA and CDR2 is YSLEER. The CDR3 protein is CASSQDRWETQYF. CDR3 sequence (DNA): TGCGCCAGCAGCCAAGATCGATGGGAGACCCAGTACTTC.

In its sample, this clone was seen a few times. V is TRBV2 and J is TRBJ2-7; no clear D gene. The CDR3 covers 10 residues. Trimming pared 5 bases from V and 3 bases from J, leaving 2 bases between. CDR1 SNHLY and CDR2 FYNNEI come from the germline V gene. CDR3 region: CASSFYEQYF. The CDR3 DNA sequence: TGTGCCAGCAGTTTCTACGAGCAGTACTTC.

V gene TRBV7-2 combines with J gene TRBJ1-5; D is unresolved. The CDR3 length is 12 residues. CDR1 and CDR2 from the germline V gene are SGHTA and FQGNSA. V lost 5 bases, J lost 9 bases, and 11 bases lay in between. The CDR3 DNA follows: TGTGCCAGCAGCGGGAGTCGGGGGCCCCAGCATTTT. Its protein product is CASSGSRGPQHF.

The table lists this clone with a few counts. The rearrangement links TRBV5-1 to TRBJ2-1, with 7 bases matching TRBD2. Germline V CDR1 and CDR2: SGHRS, YFSETQ. The V and J ends lost 3 bases and 7 bases, in that order; junction bases with no gene match: 4. The CDR3 totals 13 residues. CDR3 nucleotide sequence: TGCGCCAGCAGCTGGGGCGGGGGTAATGAGCAGTTCTTC. Amino acids: CASSWGGGNEQFF.

This sequence joins TRBV29-1 and TRBJ2-1, with 7 bases matching TRBD2. This CDR3 has 15 amino acids. V gave up 6 bases and J gave up 2 bases; unmatched junction bases: 10. Germline-derived CDR1 and CDR2 are SQVTM and ANQGSEA. The CDR3 DNA reads TGCAGCGTGAAAGAGGGAGCGGGAACCTACAATGAGCAGTTCTTC. Its protein product is CSVKEGAGTYNEQFF.

The chain employs TRBV27 and TRBJ2-2; the match to TRBD1 covers 7 bases. The CDR3 has 16 amino acids. Germline values: CDR1 MNHEY, CDR2 SMNVEV (reference sequence). The J segment lost 0 bases and the V segment lost 3 bases, leaving 4 bases of the junction unmatched. In nucleotides, the CDR3 is TGTGCCAGCAGTTTGACAGGGTGGTCGAACACCGGGGAGCTGTTTTTT. This sequence encodes CASSLTGWSNTGELFF.

This clone turned up a few times. This sequence joins TRBV29-1 and TRBJ1-1, with a weak D call TRBD1 (5 bases). V lost 3 bases, J lost 4 bases, and 18 bases lay in between. The CDR3 is 15 residues long. CDR1 SQVTM and CDR2 ANQGSEA come from the germline V gene. For the CDR3, the DNA is TGCAGCGTTGATGGAAAGGGGTCCGCTTTCACTGAAGCTTTCTTT. Its protein is CSVDGKGSAFTEAFF.

The chain is built from TRBV28 and TRBJ2-3; no definite D call. Looked up from germline, CDR1 is MDHEN and CDR2 is SYDVKM. V was trimmed by 1 base and J by 9 bases, leaving 2 bases between them. The CDR3 is 10 residues long. The CDR3 DNA reads TGTGCCAGCAGTTTATCCACGCAGTATTTT. It yields the protein CASSLSTQYF.

The chain combines TRBV18 with TRBJ1-1; 7 nucleotides line up with TRBD1. The V gene end was trimmed by 3 bases and the J gene end by 1 base; junction bases not matched to a gene: 5. The CDR3 runs to 15 residues. Germline V lookup: CDR1 KGHSH, CDR2 LQKENI. CDR3 bases: TGTGCCAGCTCACCGGGACAGATTAAGAACACTGAAGCTTTCTTT. Translating gives CASSPGQIKNTEAFF.

The J gene is TRBJ1-2, the V gene TRBV5-4; no clear D. This CDR3 contains 15 residues. V dropped 1 base and J dropped 5 bases, with 15 bases sitting between them. Germline V CDR1 and CDR2: SGHNT, YYREEE (reference sequence). In DNA, the CDR3 is TGTGCCAGCAGCTTGACGTCCGAAGGTTTTTATGGCTACACCTTC. Translating it yields CASSLTSEGFYGYTF. Looking up the rest from reference TRBV5-4 and TRBJ1-2 gives the full variable domain: ETGVTQSPTHLIKTRGQQVTLRCSSQSGHNTVSWYQQALGQGPQFIFQYYREEENGRGNFPPRFSGLQFPNYSSELNVNALELDDSALYLCASSLTSEGFYGYTFGSGTRLTVV.

The V gene is TRBV28, the J gene TRBJ2-1, with D hard to call. The CDR3 length is 11 residues. In germline, CDR1 is MDHEN, CDR2 SYDVKM. V lost 3 bases to trimming and J lost 7 bases, with 4 bases between them. The CDR3 nucleotides read TGTGCCAGCAGTTTGCTAAATGAGCAGTTCTTC. Its protein product is CASSLLNEQFF.

This clone occurred a few times. The genes are TRBV30 and TRBJ2-3, with D perhaps matching TRBD2 (5 bases). V gave up 2 bases and J gave up 5 bases, with 8 bases separating them. Germline-derived CDR1 and CDR2 are GTSNPN and SVGIG (reference sequence). The CDR3 runs 12 residues. The CDR3 DNA reads TGTGCCTGGAGTCTGGCGGGAGATACGCAGTATTTT. It specifies CAWSLAGDTQYF.

As to this clone: In the same sample, other DNA sequences code for this CDR3. This chain links TRBV6-5 with TRBJ2-7; D gene unclear. Germline loops: CDR1 MNHEY, CDR2 SVGAGI. V was shortened by 2 bases and J by 0 bases, with 8 bases between the two germline ends. This CDR3 spans 14 amino acids. CDR3 sequence: CASSYSAVSYEQYF. For the CDR3, the DNA is TGTGCCAGCAGTTACAGCGCAGTCTCCTACGAGCAGTACTTC.

This clone was counted only a few times. This chain joins TRBV27 and TRBJ1-2; 8 bases are shared with TRBD1. CDR1 is MNHEY, CDR2 SMNVEV, per germline (reference sequence). V shed 5 bases and J 8 bases; nucleotides not matched to a gene: 13. This CDR3 has 15 residues. CDR3 in amino acids: CASSPRTGILEGYTF. The CDR3, as DNA: TGTGCCAGCAGTCCTAGGACAGGGATTTTGGAGGGCTACACCTTC.

This clone was seen a handful of times. The CDR3 reads CASSPKRDQETQYF. The CDR3 DNA reads as TGTGCCAGCTCACCTAAGCGGGATCAAGAGACCCAGTACTTC. This chain connects TRBV18 to TRBJ2-5; 7 bases align to TRBD2. The CDR3 extends over 14 amino acids. Germline V gene sequence: CDR1 KGHSH, CDR2 LQKENI. Germline trimming cut 3 bases from V and 2 bases from J; bases unmatched to any gene: 3.

The chain is built from TRBV5-1 and TRBJ2-7; possibly TRBD1 or TRBD2 for D (5 bases each). V lost 1 base and J lost 2, with 10 bases in between. Per the germline V gene, CDR1 is SGHRS and CDR2 is YFSETQ. The CDR3 sequence is 14 residues long. The CDR3 reads CASSLIEGPYEQYF. As DNA, the CDR3 is TGCGCCAGCAGCTTGATTGAGGGGCCCTACGAGCAGTACTTC.

J is TRBJ2-1 and V is TRBV7-8; D gene ambiguous. Germline V gene sequence: CDR1 SGHVS, CDR2 FQNEAQ. The CDR3 runs to 13 residues. Trimming cost V 5 bases and J 7 bases, with 12 bases left between them. The CDR3 bases are TGTGCCAGCAGCCGCAGAGTCGCGAATGAGCAGTTCTTC. Translation: CASSRRVANEQFF.

The chain employs TRBV7-9 and TRBJ2-1; D gene unclear. The CDR3 loop spans 14 amino acids. Trimming left V 7 bases short and J 0 bases short, with 10 bases between. From germline, CDR1 is SEHNR and CDR2 FQNEAQ (reference sequence). CDR3 nucleotide sequence: TGTGCCAGCACCCCCAGAAACTCCTACAATGAGCAGTTCTTC. Protein product: CASTPRNSYNEQFF.

The chain joins TRBV7-2 to TRBJ2-7; D is unclear. This CDR3 is 15 amino acids long. Per germline, CDR1 SGHTA and CDR2 FQGNSA. V was pared by 2 bases and J by 0 bases, with 11 bases between. Written as DNA, the CDR3 is TGTGCCAGCAGCTTATCCTTGCTGAGCTCCTACGAGCAGTACTTC. This encodes CASSLSLLSSYEQYF.

The chain joins TRBV12-5 to TRBJ2-7; D call uncertain. V lost 5 bases and J 6 bases, leaving 17 bases between the germline ends. This CDR3 region has 14 residues. CDR1 LGHNT and CDR2 FRNRAP come from the germline V gene. CDR3 sequence: CASGPPGPIFEQYF. CDR3 bases: TGTGCTAGTGGTCCGCCGGGTCCGATCTTCGAGCAGTACTTC.

This clone was observed a few times. The CDR3 reads CASRRDYGYTF. The CDR3 bases are TGTGCCAGCAGAAGGGACTATGGCTACACCTTC. V and J are TRBV25-1 and TRBJ1-2; D is uncertain. Germline values: CDR1 MGHDK, CDR2 SYGVNS. Trimming took off 6 bases at V and 3 bases at J, with 5 bases between the two ends. The CDR3 sequence is 11 residues long.